This T cell receptor beta chain is from a study of blood T cell repertoires in COVID-19 (dated by TCRdb to the early 2020s). Broadly, across the study: Samples from collaborators originated in the United States, Italy and Spain and spanned both the acute and convalescent phases of COVID-19. The material from the prospective study consisted of cDNA or gDNA derived from T cells, B-cell-depleted T cells, or PBMCs. Subjects who had been exposed to COVID-19, were actively infected with it, or had recovered from it provided the deeply sampled blood TCRbeta repertoires that made up the dataset. A freely available public database, intended as a resource for researchers studying the immune response to SARS-CoV-2, is where the repertoires were released. Samples were obtained from the ongoing ImmuneRACE study (first 160 participants) and from 1,000 to 1,500 subjects provided by 6 global collaborators. A de-identified subject ID, COVID-19 status, age in years and sex were almost always included in the sample metadata. Where HLA class I and class II types were available, the types were taken from metadata supplied by the sample provider, not from assay-based typing. Overall study outcomes, separate from this receptor: Clinical and demographic metadata were provided uncurated, with the amount varying by source and participant.

Regarding this clone: Its antigen is currently not known. Base qualities are not provided; no much larger clone lies one nucleotide away.

The immunoSEQ Assay, a bias-controlled multiplex PCR, was used to amplify TCRbeta CDR3 regions from genomic DNA. In the authors' own workflow: The number of nucleated cells in each sample was estimated by amplification of reference gene primers within the assay. To quantify the absolute abundance of each unique TCRbeta CDR3 rearrangement, sequence reads were collapsed and filtered. For each sample, productive Simpson clonality was calculated as the square root of Simpson's diversity index over productive rearrangements. TCRdb carries this immuneACCESS record with in-frame sequences only. Its versions omit some clonotypes, under half of them owing to an unresolved V gene in the studies checked, with the rest unexplained. V, J and clone size reflect that table, while D and trimming were determined from the DNA. The sample has 200,000 to 250,000 clones on record, around four fifths of them singletons. Over 14% of the sample lies in the top ten.

Enrolling through a virtual design, the prospective study's participants ranged in age from roughly 18 to 95 years and lived across about two dozen United States geographic areas. In the prospective study, cohorts were assigned on the basis of participant-reported clinical history obtained from a screening survey and a study questionnaire. ImmuneRACE Cohort 3 recovered participants were defined by two consecutive negative NP/OP PCR tests, healthcare professional clearance, or symptom resolution. In the prospective study, mobile phlebotomists collected whole blood, serum and a nasopharyngeal or oropharyngeal swab from each participant. Participants in the prospective study had the option to provide additional blood draws and questionnaires over a 2-month period. Blood samples from the prospective study were shipped frozen or at room temperature prior to DNA extraction. The receptor was isolated from a man aged 35 to 55 who had recovered from COVID-19. The source material was PBMCs or T cells enriched from blood (not recorded which).

The DNA reads TGTGCCAGCAGCTTAGCGAGGACAGGGGGCCCGGAGACCCAGTACTTC. Translated, this is CASSLARTGGPETQYF. The sequence joins TRBV7-9 to TRBJ2-5; 11 nucleotides in the junction match TRBD1. CDR1 and CDR2 are drawn from the germline V gene (reference sequence): SEHNR, FQNEAQ. Measured from the cysteine to the phenylalanine, the CDR3 is 16 residues long. Solely the CDR3 DNA is kept, with 48 bases framed from the first base. The germline V end is reduced by 0 bases and the J end by 5 bases; junction bases left unmatched: 5.